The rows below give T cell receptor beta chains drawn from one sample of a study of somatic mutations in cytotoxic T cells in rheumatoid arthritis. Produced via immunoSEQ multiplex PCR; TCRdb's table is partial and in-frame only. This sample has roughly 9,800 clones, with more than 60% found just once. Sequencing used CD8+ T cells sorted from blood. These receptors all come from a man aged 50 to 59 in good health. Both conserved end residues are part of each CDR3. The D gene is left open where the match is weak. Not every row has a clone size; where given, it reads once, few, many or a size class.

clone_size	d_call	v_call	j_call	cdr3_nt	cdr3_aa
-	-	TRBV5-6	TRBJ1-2	TGTGCCAGCAGCTGGGGAGGGCTCGGACTCGCTGGCTACACCTTC	CASSWGGLGLAGYTF
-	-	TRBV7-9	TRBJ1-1	TGTGCCAGCAGATACGACGACAGTACTGAAGCTTTCTTT	CASRYDDSTEAFF
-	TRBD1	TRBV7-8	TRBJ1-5	TGTGCCAGCAGCTCGGACAGGGTTTATCAGCCCCAGCATTTT	CASSSDRVYQPQHF
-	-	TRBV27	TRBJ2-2	TGTGCCAGCGGACTCGGGGGTGGGACCGGGGAGCTGTTTTTT	CASGLGGGTGELFF
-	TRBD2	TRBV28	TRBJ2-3	TGTGCCAGCAGTAGGGGACTAGCGGACACAGATACGCAGTATTTT	CASSRGLADTDTQYF
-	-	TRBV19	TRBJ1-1	TGTGCCAGTAGTATAGACAGGGTTAGAGGCAACACTGAAGCTTTCTTT	CASSIDRVRGNTEAFF
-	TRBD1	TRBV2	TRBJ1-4	TGTGCCAGCATGCCCAGGGGGCTGAATGAAAAACTGTTTTTT	CASMPRGLNEKLFF
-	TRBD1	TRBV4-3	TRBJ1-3	TGCGCCAGCAGCCAAGACAGGGGGAAATATGGAAACACCATATATTTT	CASSQDRGKYGNTIYF
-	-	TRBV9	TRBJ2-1	TGTGCCAGCAGCGTAGCTCTCCCGGATGAGCAGTTCTTC	CASSVALPDEQFF
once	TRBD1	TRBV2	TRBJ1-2	TGTGCCAGCAGTGGGGGACAGTTTTTAAACTATGGCTACACCTTC	CASSGGQFLNYGYTF
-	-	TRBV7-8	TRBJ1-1	TGTGCCAGCAGCTTAGGAGGGGAGGCCACTGAAGCTTTCTTT	CASSLGGEATEAFF
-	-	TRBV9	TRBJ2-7	TGTGCCAGCAGCGTAGGGGGGGACTCCTACGAGCAGTACTTC	CASSVGGDSYEQYF
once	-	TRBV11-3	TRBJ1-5	TGTGCCAGCAGCTCGACAGCTGCGGGCAATCAGCCCCAGCATTTT	CASSSTAAGNQPQHF
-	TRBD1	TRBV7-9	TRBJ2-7	TGTGCCAGCCGGGACAGATACTACGAGCAGTACTTC	CASRDRYYEQYF
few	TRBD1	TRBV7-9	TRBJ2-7	TGTGCCAGCAGCTTTACAGGGGTCGCGTACGAGCAGTACTTC	CASSFTGVAYEQYF
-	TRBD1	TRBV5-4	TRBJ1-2	TGTGCCAGCAGCTGGGGACAGGAGAGGAGTGAGACCTTC	CASSWGQERSETF
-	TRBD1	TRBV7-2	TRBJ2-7	TGTGCCAGCAGCCCCGGACAGGGAATCTCCTACGAGCAGTACTTC	CASSPGQGISYEQYF
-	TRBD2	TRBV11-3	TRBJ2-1	TGTGCCAGCAGCTCCCCCGCATCCGGGACTAGGAGTAGGAATGAGCAGTTCTTC	CASSSPASGTRSRNEQFF
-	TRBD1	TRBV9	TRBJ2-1	TGTGCCAGCAGCGGACAGGGATACAATGAGCAGTTCTTC	CASSGQGYNEQFF
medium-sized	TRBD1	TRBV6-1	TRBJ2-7	TGTGCCAGCAGTGGATCATGGACAGGGGGGTTCTACGAGCAGTACTTC	CASSGSWTGGFYEQYF
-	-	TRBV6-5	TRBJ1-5	TGTGCCAGCAGTTACACAGGAGACCTCAATCAGCCCCAGCATTTT	CASSYTGDLNQPQHF
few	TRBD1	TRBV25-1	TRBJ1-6	TGTGCCACCCGCGAGCGAGACAGGGGTCATTCACCCCTCCACTTT	CATRERDRGHSPLHF
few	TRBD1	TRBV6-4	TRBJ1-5	TGTGCCAGCAGTGAGGGGCAGGGGGGTCAGCCCCAGCATTTT	CASSEGQGGQPQHF
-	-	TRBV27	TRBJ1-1	TGTGCCAGCAGTTTCTCCGGGTACACTGAAGCTTTCTTT	CASSFSGYTEAFF
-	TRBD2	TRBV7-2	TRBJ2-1	TGTGCCAGCAGCCCCGGGGTAGCGGGACCTAATTACAATGAGCAGTTCTTC	CASSPGVAGPNYNEQFF
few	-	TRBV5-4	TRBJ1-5	TGCGCCAGCAGCCAAGATCAGGGGCAGCCCCAGCATTTT	CASSQDQGQPQHF
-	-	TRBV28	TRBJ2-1	TGTGCCAGCAGTAGAACAAGGGGTGAGCAGTTCTTC	CASSRTRGEQFF
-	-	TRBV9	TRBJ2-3	TGTGCCAGCAGCGTATATAAGGGGATCACAGATACGCAGTATTTT	CASSVYKGITDTQYF
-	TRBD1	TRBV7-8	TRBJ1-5	TGTGCCAGCAGCTTTCGACAGGGAGGTCAGCCCCAGCATTTT	CASSFRQGGQPQHF
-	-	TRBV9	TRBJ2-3	TGTGCCAGCAGCCTACGCACAGATACGCAGTATTTT	CASSLRTDTQYF
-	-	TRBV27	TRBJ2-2	TGTGCCAGCAGTTTATCGGCGGCGAACACCGGGGAGCTGTTTTTT	CASSLSAANTGELFF
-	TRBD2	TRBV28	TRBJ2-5	TGTGCCAGCAGTTCGAGCGGGGGCCCCCTGCACTTC	CASSSSGGPLHF
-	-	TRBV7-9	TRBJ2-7	TGTGCCAGCAGCTCGGCGGGCCGCGGGGTTTACGAGCAGTACTTC	CASSSAGRGVYEQYF